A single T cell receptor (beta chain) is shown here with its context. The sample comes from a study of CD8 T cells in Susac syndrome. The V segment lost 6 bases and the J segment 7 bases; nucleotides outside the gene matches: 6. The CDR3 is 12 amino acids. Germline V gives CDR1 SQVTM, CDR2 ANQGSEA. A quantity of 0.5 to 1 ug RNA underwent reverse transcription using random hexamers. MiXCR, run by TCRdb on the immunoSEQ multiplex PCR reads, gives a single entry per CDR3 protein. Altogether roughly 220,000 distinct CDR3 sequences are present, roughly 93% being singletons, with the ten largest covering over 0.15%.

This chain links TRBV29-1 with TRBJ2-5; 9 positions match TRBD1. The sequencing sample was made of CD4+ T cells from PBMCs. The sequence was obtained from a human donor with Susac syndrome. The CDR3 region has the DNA TGCAGCGTCGTGGACAGGGGAGGGACCCAGTACTTC. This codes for CSVVDRGGTQYF.